Sequencing of this T cell receptor (beta chain) was carried out in a study of vaccination and CD4 T cells after COVID-19. Sequence data for DNA of cultured CD4+ T cells were generated by the Oncomine TCR Beta short-read assay. TCRdb recomputed calls from the PCR reads with MiXCR, one row per CDR3 protein. The sample consists of about 20,000 distinct CDR3 sequences, about 50% of them appearing once. Only one count was recorded for this clonotype. Its target is not known. Treatment defined: roughly 10-day PBMC culture with coronavirus spike peptide pools or control peptides (ViraFEST assay). The CDR3 sequence is 16 residues long. V lost 1 base, J lost 0 bases, and 10 bases lay in between. The germline CDR1 and CDR2 sequences are MNHNS and SASEGT.

The TCR sequence derives from a human donor who had recovered from COVID-19. Sequencing was done on a sample of CD4+ T cells from blood, cultured in vitro. The genes are TRBV6-1 and TRBJ2-4; no firm D call. CDR3 DNA sequence: TGTGCCAGCAGTGAAGTGACACCCATAGCCAAAAACATTCAGTACTTC. It specifies CASSEVTPIAKNIQYF.